The clone carrying this T cell receptor (beta chain) was picked up many times. What it binds is unknown. This entry comes from a study of identical twins. The study, taken as a whole, reports: Memory repertoires showed no such pattern, whereas abundant cord blood beta clonotypes carried fewer insertions.

The germline gives CDR1 LGHDT, CDR2 YNNKEL (reference sequence). Trimming left V 5 bases short and J 12 bases short, with 20 bases between. The CDR3 is made up of 14 amino acids. After template switching added a universal primer site, the resulting cDNA carried unique molecular identifiers. One entry per CDR3 protein, called by TCRdb with MiXCR from the 5' RACE reads. The sample lists a few hundred thousand distinct CDR3 sequences, approximately 10% seen once, with approximately 3% in the top ten. These data are also associated with another study on yellow fever vaccine responses in identical twins.

This sequence was found in a woman between 18 and 29 years old in good health. The rearrangement uses TRBV3-1 and TRBJ2-1; the D is unclear. Sample: PBMCs. The CDR3 DNA is TGTGCCAGCAGCACTGAACCGGGCCCTAGGTCGCAGTTCTTC. It codes for CASSTEPGPRSQFF.